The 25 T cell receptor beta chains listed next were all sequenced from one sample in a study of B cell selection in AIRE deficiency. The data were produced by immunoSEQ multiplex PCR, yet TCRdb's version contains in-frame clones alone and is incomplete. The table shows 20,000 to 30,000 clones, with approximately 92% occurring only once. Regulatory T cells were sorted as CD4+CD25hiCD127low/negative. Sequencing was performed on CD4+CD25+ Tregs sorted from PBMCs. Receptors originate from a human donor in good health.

The CDR3 here is CASSLDWAVQETQYF. In DNA form, the CDR3 reads TGTGCCAGCAGCTTAGATTGGGCAGTGCAAGAGACCCAGTACTTC. V gene TRBV11-2 combines with J gene TRBJ2-5, with D unclear. Trimming took off 0 bases at V and 2 bases at J, with 10 bases between the two ends. There are 15 residues in the CDR3. Germline loops: CDR1 SGHAT, CDR2 FQNNGV.

Here the CDR3 DNA reads TGCGCCAGCGCCCGGTGGCAGGGGGGGAACACCGGGGAGCTGTTTTTT. Amino acids: CASARWQGGNTGELFF. This sequence joins TRBV10-2 and TRBJ2-2; tentatively, D is TRBD1 (7 bases). Germline CDR1 reads WSHSY; CDR2 reads SAAADI. Trimming removed 8 bases at V and 1 base at J, with 17 bases between. The CDR3 runs 16 residues.

The CDR3 DNA follows: TGCGCCAGCAGCTTGGACTCCTTAGGTTCTGGAAACACCATATATTTT. Its translation is CASSLDSLGSGNTIYF. The genes are TRBV5-1 and TRBJ1-3; D ambiguous. Trimming took off 0 bases at V and 1 base at J, with 11 bases between the two ends. The V gene's germline CDR1 is SGHRS and CDR2 YFSETQ. The CDR3 sequence is 16 residues long.

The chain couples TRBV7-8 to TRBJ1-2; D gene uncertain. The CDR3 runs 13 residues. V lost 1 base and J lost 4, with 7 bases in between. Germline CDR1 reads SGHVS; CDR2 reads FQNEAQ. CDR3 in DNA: TGTGCCAGCAGCTTAGGTCAAATCTATGGCTACACCTTC. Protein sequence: CASSLGQIYGYTF.

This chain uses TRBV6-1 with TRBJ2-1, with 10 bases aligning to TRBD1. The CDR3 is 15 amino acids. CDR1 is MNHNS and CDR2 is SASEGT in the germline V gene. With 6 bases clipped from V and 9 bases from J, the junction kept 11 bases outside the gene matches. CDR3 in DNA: TGTGCCAGCAGAGCGACCGGGACAGGGGCCCCTGAGCAGTTCTTC. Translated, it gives CASRATGTGAPEQFF.

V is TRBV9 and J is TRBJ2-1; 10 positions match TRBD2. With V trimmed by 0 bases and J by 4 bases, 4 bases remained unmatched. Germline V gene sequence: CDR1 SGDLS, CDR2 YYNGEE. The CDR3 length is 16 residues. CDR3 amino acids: CASSVGGSGGYNEQFF. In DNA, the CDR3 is TGTGCCAGCAGCGTAGGAGGTAGCGGGGGGTACAATGAGCAGTTCTTC.

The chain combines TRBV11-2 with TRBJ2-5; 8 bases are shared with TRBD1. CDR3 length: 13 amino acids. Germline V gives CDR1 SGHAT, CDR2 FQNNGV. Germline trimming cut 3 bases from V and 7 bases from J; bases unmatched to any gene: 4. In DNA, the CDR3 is TGTGCCAGCAGCTTCCAGGGGGCGGTGACCCAGTACTTC. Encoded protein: CASSFQGAVTQYF.

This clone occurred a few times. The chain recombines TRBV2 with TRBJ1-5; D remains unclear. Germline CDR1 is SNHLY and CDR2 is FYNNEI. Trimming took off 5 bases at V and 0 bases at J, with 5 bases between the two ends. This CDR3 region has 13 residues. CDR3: CASSYYSNQPQHF. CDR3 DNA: TGTGCCAGCAGTTATTATAGCAATCAGCCCCAGCATTTT.

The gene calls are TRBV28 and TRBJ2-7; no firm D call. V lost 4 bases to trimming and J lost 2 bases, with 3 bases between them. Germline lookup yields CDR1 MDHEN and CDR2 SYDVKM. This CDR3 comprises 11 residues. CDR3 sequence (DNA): TGTGCCAGCAGTTCTCCCTACGAGCAGTACTTC. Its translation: CASSSPYEQYF.

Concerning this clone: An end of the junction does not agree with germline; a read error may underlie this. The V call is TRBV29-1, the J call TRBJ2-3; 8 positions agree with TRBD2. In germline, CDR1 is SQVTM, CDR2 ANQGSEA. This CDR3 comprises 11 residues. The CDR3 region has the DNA TGTATAGCGGGGACGACAGATACGCAGTATTTT. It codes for CIAGTTDTQYF.

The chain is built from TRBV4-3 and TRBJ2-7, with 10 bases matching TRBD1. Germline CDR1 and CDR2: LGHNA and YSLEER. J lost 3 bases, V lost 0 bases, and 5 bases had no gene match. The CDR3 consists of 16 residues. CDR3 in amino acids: CASSQDPGQGFYEQYF. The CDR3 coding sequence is TGCGCCAGCAGCCAAGACCCGGGACAGGGGTTCTACGAGCAGTACTTC.

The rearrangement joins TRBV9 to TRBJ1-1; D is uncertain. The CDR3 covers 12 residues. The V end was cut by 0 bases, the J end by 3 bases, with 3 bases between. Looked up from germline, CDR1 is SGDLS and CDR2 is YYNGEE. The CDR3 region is CASSVGDTEAFF. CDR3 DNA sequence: TGTGCCAGCAGCGTAGGGGACACTGAAGCTTTCTTT. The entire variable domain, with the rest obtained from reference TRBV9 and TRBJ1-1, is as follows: DSGVTQTPKHLITATGQRVTLRCSPRSGDLSVYWYQQSLDQGLQFLIQYYNGEERAKGNILERFSAQQFPDLHSELNLSSLELGDSALYFCASSVGDTEAFFGQGTRLTVV.

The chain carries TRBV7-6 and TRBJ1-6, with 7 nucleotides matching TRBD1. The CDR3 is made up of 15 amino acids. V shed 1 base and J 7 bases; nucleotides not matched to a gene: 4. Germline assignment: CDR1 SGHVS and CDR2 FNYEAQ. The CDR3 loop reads CASSLGAGGNSPLHF. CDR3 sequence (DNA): TGTGCCAGCAGCTTAGGGGCAGGGGGGAATTCACCCCTCCACTTT.

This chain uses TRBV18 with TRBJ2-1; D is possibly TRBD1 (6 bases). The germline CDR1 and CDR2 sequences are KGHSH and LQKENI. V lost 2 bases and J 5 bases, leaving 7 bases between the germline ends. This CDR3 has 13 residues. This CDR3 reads CASSPKGDNEQFF. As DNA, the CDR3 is TGTGCCAGCTCACCAAAGGGGGACAATGAGCAGTTCTTC. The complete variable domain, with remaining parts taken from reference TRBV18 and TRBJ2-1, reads NAGVMQNPRHLVRRRGQEARLRCSPMKGHSHVYWYRQLPEEGLKFMVYLQKENIIDESGMPKERFSAEFPKEGPSILRIQQVVRGDSAAYFCASSPKGDNEQFFGPGTRLTVL.

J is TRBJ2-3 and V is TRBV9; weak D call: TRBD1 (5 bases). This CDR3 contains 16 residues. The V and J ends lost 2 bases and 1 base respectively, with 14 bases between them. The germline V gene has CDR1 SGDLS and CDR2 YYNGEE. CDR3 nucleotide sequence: TGTGCCAGCAGCGTCACTGCGGACACACGCACAGATACGCAGTATTTT. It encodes CASSVTADTRTDTQYF.

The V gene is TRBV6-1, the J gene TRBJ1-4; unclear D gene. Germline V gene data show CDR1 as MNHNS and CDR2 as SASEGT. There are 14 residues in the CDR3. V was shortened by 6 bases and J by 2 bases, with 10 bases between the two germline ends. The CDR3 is CASRLLGTNEKLFF. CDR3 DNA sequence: TGTGCCAGCAGGCTACTGGGTACTAATGAAAAACTGTTTTTT.

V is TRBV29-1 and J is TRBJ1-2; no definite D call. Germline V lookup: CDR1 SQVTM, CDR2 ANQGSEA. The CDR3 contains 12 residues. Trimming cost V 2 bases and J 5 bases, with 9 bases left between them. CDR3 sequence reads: CSVENTLYGYTF. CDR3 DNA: TGCAGCGTTGAAAATACATTATATGGCTACACCTTC.

The CDR3 DNA sequence: TGTGCCAGCAGTAACGGCCACAGGGGGATCGTGGAGGGCTACACCTTC. It specifies CASSNGHRGIVEGYTF. J is TRBJ1-2 and V is TRBV28; TRBD1 aligns across 8 bases. This CDR3 region has 16 residues. The V segment lost 5 bases and the J segment 8 bases; nucleotides outside the gene matches: 16. Germline lookup yields CDR1 MDHEN and CDR2 SYDVKM.

As DNA, the CDR3 is TGTGCCAGCAGTTACTCACAGACAGGGGCCGCCTACGAGCAGTACTTC. Its translation is CASSYSQTGAAYEQYF. This chain connects TRBV6-6 to TRBJ2-7, with TRBD1 matching over 8 bases. Germline CDR1 MNHNY, CDR2 SVGAGI (reference sequence). The CDR3 totals 16 residues. Unmatched junction bases numbered 6, after V lost 0 bases and J lost 2 bases.

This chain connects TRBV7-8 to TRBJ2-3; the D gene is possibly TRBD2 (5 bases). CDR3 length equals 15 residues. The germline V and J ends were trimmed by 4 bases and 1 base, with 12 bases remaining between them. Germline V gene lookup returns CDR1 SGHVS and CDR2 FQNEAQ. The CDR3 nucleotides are TGTGCCAGCAGCTCTCCGGGGATGGGCACAGATACGCAGTATTTT. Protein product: CASSSPGMGTDTQYF.

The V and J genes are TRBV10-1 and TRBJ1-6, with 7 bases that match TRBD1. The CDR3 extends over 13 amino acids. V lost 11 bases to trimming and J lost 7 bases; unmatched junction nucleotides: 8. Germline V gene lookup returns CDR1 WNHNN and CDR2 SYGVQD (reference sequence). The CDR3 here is CASNQGVNSPLHF. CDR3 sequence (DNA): TGCGCCTCCAACCAGGGGGTAAATTCACCCCTCCACTTT.

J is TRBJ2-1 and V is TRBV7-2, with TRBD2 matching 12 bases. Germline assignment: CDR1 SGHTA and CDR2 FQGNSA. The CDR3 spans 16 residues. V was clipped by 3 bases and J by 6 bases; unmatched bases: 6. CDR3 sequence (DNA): TGTGCCAGCAGCTTGGCGACTAGCGGGGGCCTCAATGAGCAGTTCTTC. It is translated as CASSLATSGGLNEQFF.

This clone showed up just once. The CDR3: CASSPPGTGSTEAFF. The CDR3 bases are TGTGCCAGCTCACCTCCCGGGACAGGGTCGACGGAAGCTTTCTTT. V and J are TRBV18 and TRBJ1-1, with TRBD1 identical over 9 bases. The germline V gene has CDR1 KGHSH and CDR2 LQKENI. This CDR3 contains 15 residues. V lost 3 bases to trimming and J lost 8 bases; unmatched junction nucleotides: 10.

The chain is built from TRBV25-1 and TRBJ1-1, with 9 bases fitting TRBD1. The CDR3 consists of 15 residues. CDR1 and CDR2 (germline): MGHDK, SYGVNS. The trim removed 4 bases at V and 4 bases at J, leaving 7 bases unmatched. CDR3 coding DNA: TGTGCCAGCAGTGCATTGACAGGGGGGGGCACTGAAGCTTTCTTT. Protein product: CASSALTGGGTEAFF.

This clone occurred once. Here the CDR3 DNA reads TGTGCCAGCAGCCGGGCCTTCAATCAGCCCCAGCATTTT. Its protein product is CASSRAFNQPQHF. This chain connects TRBV6-5 to TRBJ1-5; D gene unclear. Germline V gene data show CDR1 as MNHEY and CDR2 as SVGAGI. V was pared by 6 bases and J by 3 bases, with 9 bases between. The CDR3 loop spans 13 amino acids.